This T cell receptor (beta chain) was sequenced during a study of T cell repertoires in cytomegalovirus infection. Background on the study: Both a matching HLA type and CMV infection were indicated by public TCR beta signatures.

V shed 5 bases and J shed 0 bases, with 14 bases lying between them. The CDR3 runs to 16 residues. In TCRdb, the reads were re-called with MiXCR into one record per CDR3 protein. The repertoire holds about 110,000 distinct CDR3 sequences, with about 30% as singletons. Points on this clonotype: Its matching antigen is unknown.

The chain uses TRBV12-3 or TRBV12-4 and TRBJ1-5; no clear D. The sequencing used CD8+ T cells from cultured PBMCs, collected from culture after CMV antigen stimulation. The TCR sequence derives from a human donor in good health (CMV status not recorded). Some clones in this sample may be carry-over from other donors' samples. The chain's CDR3 is CASSTGGVGSNQPQHF. DNA of the CDR3: TGTGCCAGCAGTACGGGCGGCGTGGGTAGCAATCAGCCCCAGCATTTT.